These 29 T cell receptor beta chains originate from one sample sequenced in a study of Ad26.COV2.S vaccination and SARS-CoV-2 variants. Sequencing was performed with immunoSEQ multiplex PCR; in TCRdb, only in-frame clones are kept and a portion is missing. This sample has a few hundred thousand clones, with around 87% found just once. Treatment here: roughly 20 received Ad26.COV2.S at low or high dose, single or two shots; about 5 received placebo; per-sample allocation not given. Sampling happened 63 days after the first vaccine or placebo injection. The sample here was peripheral blood, taken in a trial of Ad26.COV2.S vaccine versus placebo. Receptors were obtained from a person between 18 and 60 years old who received the Ad26.COV2.S COVID-19 vaccine or a placebo.

The CDR3 sequence: CAVRRGGPDTQYF. CDR3 sequence (DNA): TGTGCAGTGAGGCGGGGGGGCCCAGATACGCAGTATTTT. The V and J genes are TRBV12-3 or TRBV12-4 and TRBJ2-3; 9 bases are shared with TRBD2. The CDR3 length is 13 residues.

The V call is TRBV2, the J call TRBJ2-7; no firm D call. This CDR3 region has 14 residues. V lost 1 base to trimming and J lost 0 bases, with 7 bases between them. Germline CDR1 SNHLY, CDR2 FYNNEI. CDR3 sequence (DNA): TGTGCCAGCAGTGAAGTTAGCATCTCCTACGAGCAGTACTTC. Translated, it gives CASSEVSISYEQYF.

This sequence joins TRBV27 and TRBJ1-4; 9 bases are a match to TRBD1. The germline gives CDR1 MNHEY, CDR2 SMNVEV (reference sequence). CDR3 length equals 16 residues. J was trimmed by 7 bases and V by 3 bases; bases with no gene match: 9. The CDR3 DNA follows: TGTGCCAGCAGTTTCGACGGGACAGGGAGGTTTGAAAAACTGTTTTTT. The encoded protein is CASSFDGTGRFEKLFF.

The chain joins TRBV15 to TRBJ1-5; no clear D. This CDR3 has 12 amino acids. Trimming removed 4 bases at V and 6 bases at J, with 7 bases between. Looked up from germline, CDR1 is LNHNV and CDR2 is YYDKDF (reference sequence). This CDR3 is CATSMSAQPQHF. The CDR3 nucleotides are TGTGCCACCAGCATGAGTGCTCAGCCCCAGCATTTT.

The chain uses TRBV7-9 and TRBJ2-7; D is undetermined. The end of the DNA aligns better with TRBJ2-1, so the J call may be wrong. CDR3 length equals 15 residues. Per the germline V gene, CDR1 is SEHNR and CDR2 is FQNEAQ (reference sequence). The CDR3 loop reads CASSPLSGSYNEQFF. CDR3 in DNA: TGTGCCAGCAGCCCACTTAGTGGCTCCTACAATGAGCAGTTCTTC.

The chain carries TRBV9 and TRBJ2-7; TRBD1 aligns across 10 bases. The CDR3 contains 14 residues. Trimming removed 6 bases from V and 3 bases from J; junction bases left unmatched: 6. CDR1 SGDLS and CDR2 YYNGEE come from the germline V gene. For the CDR3, the DNA is TGTGCCAGCACCCCTGGGGACAGGGGCTACGAGCAGTACTTC. Translated, it gives CASTPGDRGYEQYF.

V usage is TRBV10-3 and J usage is TRBJ2-7; 10 nucleotides line up with TRBD2. Germline V CDR1 and CDR2: ENHRY, SYGVKD. Trimming took 6 bases from V and 7 from J; bases not matched to a gene: 12. There are 15 residues in the CDR3. The CDR3 DNA reads TGTGCCATCAGCTTAGCGGGGGGCCCCGCGGAAGAGCAGTACTTC. Translation gives CAISLAGGPAEEQYF.

The CDR3 region is CASSPDGHYEQYF. DNA of the CDR3: TGTGCCAGCAGCCCGGACGGCCACTACGAGCAGTACTTC. The rearrangement uses TRBV5-6 and TRBJ2-7, with D unresolved. Germline V gene sequence: CDR1 SGHDT, CDR2 YYEEEE. Trimming shortened V by 4 bases and J by 3 bases, and 11 bases separated the two germline ends. CDR3 size: 13 residues.

J is TRBJ1-6 and V is TRBV14, with 9 bases identical to TRBD1. Germline CDR1 and CDR2: SGHDN and FVKESK. Trimming cost V 4 bases and J 9 bases; bases outside gene matches: 7. The CDR3 runs 15 residues. For the CDR3, the DNA is TGTGCCAGCAGCCTGGCGGGACAGGGAATTTCACCCCTCCACTTT. As protein: CASSLAGQGISPLHF.

This clone appeared a few times. The gene calls are TRBV6-1 and TRBJ2-7; D could derive from TRBD1 or TRBD2 (5 bases each). V shed 4 bases and J shed 5 bases, with 21 bases lying between them. The CDR3 has 16 amino acids. Germline values: CDR1 MNHNS, CDR2 SASEGT. In DNA, the CDR3 is TGTGCCAGCAGTGCGTCACAGGATCGAGGGGTCCACGAGCAGTACTTC. This translates into CASSASQDRGVHEQYF.

This chain uses TRBV19 with TRBJ1-5; no clear D. The CDR3 is 13 amino acids. Germline V gene data show CDR1 as LNHDA and CDR2 as SQIVND (reference sequence). The germline V and J ends were trimmed by 5 bases and 5 bases, with 10 bases remaining between them. The CDR3 protein is CASSQTPYQPQHF. The CDR3 DNA sequence: TGTGCCAGTAGTCAGACACCTTATCAGCCCCAGCATTTT.

This chain joins TRBV4-2 and TRBJ2-7; D remains unclear. Germline V gene data show CDR1 as LGHNA and CDR2 as YNFKEQ. This CDR3 has 13 residues. Deletions cut 0 bases from V and 4 bases from J, with 7 bases between. The CDR3 spells CASSQDLEYEQYF. The CDR3 nucleotides read TGTGCCAGCAGCCAAGATCTAGAGTACGAGCAGTACTTC.

This sequence joins TRBV15 and TRBJ1-2; D gene unclear. The CDR3 is made up of 17 amino acids. V gave up 5 bases and J gave up 7 bases, with 26 bases separating them. The germline gives CDR1 LNHNV, CDR2 YYDKDF (reference sequence). CDR3 region: CATSSAVIYTPLGGYTF. The CDR3 DNA follows: TGTGCCACCAGCTCGGCTGTTATTTATACCCCTTTGGGTGGCTACACCTTC.

The chain links TRBV12-3 or TRBV12-4 to TRBJ1-2; D gene ambiguous. The germline V and J ends were trimmed by 3 bases and 2 bases, with 7 bases remaining between them. The length of the CDR3 is 13 residues. CDR3 sequence: CASSFLRNYGYTF. In DNA form, the CDR3 reads TGTGCCAGCAGTTTCTTACGGAACTATGGCTACACCTTC.

This chain connects TRBV6-5 to TRBJ2-2; D ambiguous. Germline V gene lookup returns CDR1 MNHEY and CDR2 SVGAGI. V lost 5 bases, J lost 3 bases, and 4 bases lay in between. The length of the CDR3 is 12 residues. The chain's CDR3 is CASSKHTGELFF. The CDR3 nucleotides read TGTGCCAGCAGTAAACACACCGGGGAGCTGTTTTTT.

The chain employs TRBV6-5 and TRBJ1-1, with 8 bases fitting TRBD1. The CDR3 is 12 residues long. Losses at the gene ends were 6 bases for V and 7 bases for J; bases not matched to a gene: 4. In germline, CDR1 is MNHEY, CDR2 SVGAGI. The CDR3 loop is CASRYDRGEAFF. CDR3 DNA sequence: TGTGCCAGCAGATACGACAGGGGTGAAGCTTTCTTT.

The rearrangement uses TRBV29-1 and TRBJ1-1, with D hard to call. The CDR3 extends over 13 amino acids. V gave up 4 bases and J gave up 4 bases, with 13 bases separating them. CDR1 and CDR2 from the germline V gene are SQVTM and ANQGSEA. Written as DNA, the CDR3 is TGCAGCGTTGTATCCGGCTCCCTCACTGAAGCTTTCTTT. It is translated as CSVVSGSLTEAFF.

The chain combines TRBV9 with TRBJ1-5; D remains ambiguous. The CDR3 covers 14 residues. V lost 4 bases and J lost 0, with 8 bases in between. The germline V gene has CDR1 SGDLS and CDR2 YYNGEE. The CDR3, as DNA: TGTGCCAGCAGCAGAGATTCTAGCAATCAGCCCCAGCATTTT. Protein: CASSRDSSNQPQHF.

The chain recombines TRBV4-3 with TRBJ2-5, with 7 bases matching TRBD2. The trim removed 0 bases at V and 1 base at J, leaving 2 bases unmatched. This CDR3 is 15 amino acids long. Germline V gene data show CDR1 as LGHNA and CDR2 as YSLEER. The CDR3 region is CASSQDRGVQETQYF. In nucleotides, the CDR3 is TGCGCCAGCAGCCAAGATCGGGGGGTCCAAGAGACCCAGTACTTC.

The chain joins TRBV4-3 to TRBJ2-7; 7 bases are shared with TRBD2. V was pared by 1 base and J by 6 bases, with 15 bases of the junction left unmatched. Looked up from germline, CDR1 is LGHNA and CDR2 is YSLEER. The CDR3 contains 17 residues. The CDR3 is CASSQAPFGLVWGEQYF. CDR3 nucleotides: TGCGCCAGCAGCCAAGCCCCGTTCGGACTAGTTTGGGGCGAGCAGTACTTC.

The rearrangement links TRBV2 to TRBJ1-2; 7 nucleotides match TRBD1. Germline V gene lookup returns CDR1 SNHLY and CDR2 FYNNEI. The junction had 13 bases not matched to a gene; V was cut back by 7 bases and J by 5 bases. The CDR3 extends over 15 amino acids. CDR3: CASNPRQGSTYGYTF. The CDR3 DNA follows: TGTGCCAGCAACCCGAGACAGGGTTCTACATATGGCTACACCTTC.

The rearrangement joins TRBV5-1 to TRBJ2-7; tentatively, D is TRBD1 (6 bases). With 0 bases removed from V and 2 bases from J, the gap between germline ends came to 12 bases. This CDR3 comprises 15 residues. Germline V gene data show CDR1 as SGHRS and CDR2 as YFSETQ. The CDR3 loop reads CASSLAPQGTYEQYF. In nucleotides, the CDR3 is TGCGCCAGCAGCTTGGCCCCCCAGGGGACCTACGAGCAGTACTTC. The full variable domain, rest sourced from reference TRBV5-1 and TRBJ2-7, is KAGVTQTPRYLIKTRGQQVTLSCSPISGHRSVSWYQQTPGQGLQFLFEYFSETQRNKGNFPGRFSGRQFSNSRSEMNVSTLELGDSALYLCASSLAPQGTYEQYFGPGTRLTVT.

This clone has just a few counts. The chain has TRBV4-1 and TRBJ1-6; 11 nucleotides line up with TRBD1. This CDR3 region has 16 residues. Germline CDR1 reads MGHRA; CDR2 reads YSYEKL. J was trimmed by 8 bases and V by 1 base; bases with no gene match: 4. The CDR3 spells CASSQAGTGGDSPLHF. In DNA form, the CDR3 reads TGCGCCAGCAGCCAAGCCGGGACAGGGGGGGATTCACCCCTCCACTTT.

For this clone: This sample includes further DNA sequences coding for the same CDR3. The J gene is TRBJ2-3, the V gene TRBV11-3; 7 bases map to TRBD1. J was trimmed by 1 base and V by 5 bases; bases with no gene match: 3. CDR1 is SGHNT and CDR2 is YENEEA in the germline V gene. The CDR3 sequence is 14 residues long. This CDR3 is CASSPGQGTDTQYF. DNA of the CDR3: TGTGCCAGCAGCCCAGGACAGGGCACAGATACGCAGTATTTT.

The chain couples TRBV12-5 to TRBJ1-2; D uncertain. The V and J ends lost 1 base and 4 bases respectively, with 13 bases between them. Germline CDR1 reads LGHNT; CDR2 reads FRNRAP. This CDR3 is 15 amino acids long. In DNA form, the CDR3 reads TGTGCTAGTGGTTTGGCGCAGCTTTATACCTATGGCTACACCTTC. This codes for CASGLAQLYTYGYTF.

The chain recombines TRBV5-1 with TRBJ1-1; weak D call: TRBD1 (6 bases). CDR1 is SGHRS and CDR2 is YFSETQ in the germline V gene. The CDR3 contains 17 residues. With 6 bases removed from V and 1 base from J, the gap between germline ends came to 22 bases. CDR3 coding DNA: TGCGCCAGCACCGGCCACGGACAGACTAATGGGAACACTGAAGCTTTCTTT. Translated: CASTGHGQTNGNTEAFF.

V and J are TRBV18 and TRBJ2-7, with D maybe TRBD2 (6 bases). Trimming stripped 2 bases from V and 1 base from J, with 12 bases between. The CDR3 spans 15 residues. CDR1 KGHSH and CDR2 LQKENI come from the germline V gene. CDR3 sequence reads: CASSPTGEQSYEQYF. The DNA for the CDR3 is TGTGCCAGCTCACCAACGGGAGAACAATCCTACGAGCAGTACTTC.

J is TRBJ1-5 and V is TRBV7-8; D gene unclear. Trimming pared 2 bases from V and 0 bases from J, leaving 8 bases between. Germline assignment: CDR1 SGHVS and CDR2 FQNEAQ. The CDR3 sequence is 15 residues long. The CDR3 DNA reads TGTGCCAGCAGCTTAAAAGGGAATAGCAATCAGCCCCAGCATTTT. As protein: CASSLKGNSNQPQHF.

The chain combines TRBV13 with TRBJ2-3; D not certain. CDR1 PRHDT and CDR2 FYEKMQ come from the germline V gene (reference sequence). There are 12 residues in the CDR3. Trimming stripped 7 bases from V and 6 bases from J, with 11 bases between. CDR3 sequence: CASIGSLDTQYF. In DNA, the CDR3 is TGTGCCAGCATCGGGTCCCTGGATACGCAGTATTTT. The entire variable domain, with the rest obtained from reference TRBV13 and TRBJ2-3, is as follows: AAGVIQSPRHLIKEKRETATLKCYPIPRHDTVYWYQQGPGQDPQFLISFYEKMQSDKGSIPDRFSAQQFSDYHSELNMSSLELGDSALYFCASIGSLDTQYFGPGTRLTVL.